This entry describes one T cell receptor (beta chain). The data stem from a study of blood T cell repertoires in COVID-19. Original analysis: Amplification of reference gene primers was used by the study to estimate nucleated cell counts. Using immunoSEQ multiplex PCR, the repertoire was profiled, and TCRdb retains in-frame clones only, with some absent. D and trimming come from the DNA, and the V and J calls and clone size come from that table. The table records around 200,000 clones, roughly 84% of them present only once. The germline V gene encodes CDR1 SGHNT and CDR2 YYREEE (reference sequence). The V segment lost 0 bases and the J segment 6 bases; nucleotides outside the gene matches: 5. There are 15 residues in the CDR3.

The source material was peripheral blood. The receptor's source is an elderly woman with active or convalescent COVID-19. This chain links TRBV5-4 with TRBJ2-1; 8 positions agree with TRBD2. As DNA, the CDR3 is TGTGCCAGCAGCTTGGGGAGCGGGGGCTCCAATGAGCAGTTCTTC. Translated, it gives CASSLGSGGSNEQFF.